Each of the 21 T cell receptor beta chains below was sequenced from the same sample in a study of cytomegalovirus exposure and HLA in healthy donors. Researchers ran the PCR with 60 Vbeta and 13 Jbeta primers. TCRdb keeps only in-frame clones here, not all; method: immunoSEQ multiplex PCR. The table has some 74,000 clones, 65% to 70% seen once; the top ten hold approximately 21%. Sequenced input: PBMCs. All receptors come from a man between 40 and 49 years old in good health and CMV-seropositive.

This clone turned up a few times. The chain has TRBV6-5 and TRBJ1-4, with unresolved D. Trimming took 3 bases from V and 5 from J, leaving 10 bases between them. This CDR3 comprises 14 residues. Germline loops: CDR1 MNHEY, CDR2 SVGAGI. The DNA of the CDR3 is TGTGCCAGCAGTTATGTTGGCAGGAATGAAAAACTGTTTTTT. It is translated as CASSYVGRNEKLFF.

V is TRBV5-6 and J is TRBJ1-2, with D unclear. CDR3 length equals 16 residues. CDR1 SGHDT and CDR2 YYEEEE come from the germline V gene. Trimming stripped 0 bases from V and 2 bases from J, with 14 bases between. CDR3 sequence reads: CASSLERFGLNYGYTF. The DNA of the CDR3 is TGTGCCAGCAGCTTGGAGCGGTTCGGGCTCAACTATGGCTACACCTTC.

This clone was detected a few times. The chain couples TRBV4-2 to TRBJ1-3; no clear D. V was cut by 0 bases and J by 0 bases, with 9 bases left in between. The germline V gene has CDR1 LGHNA and CDR2 YNFKEQ. The CDR3 runs 16 residues. CDR3 coding DNA: TGTGCCAGCAGCCAAGACCAGGCTGACTCTGGAAACACCATATATTTT. Residues: CASSQDQADSGNTIYF.

DNA of the CDR3: TGTGCCAGCAGCTTGGACAGGGGTAGTGAAAAACTGTTTTTT. It is translated as CASSLDRGSEKLFF. The chain links TRBV7-9 to TRBJ1-4, with TRBD1 matching over 9 bases. V trimming: 3 bases; J trimming: 7 bases; junction bases outside the gene matches: 3. This CDR3 spans 14 amino acids. CDR1 and CDR2 from the germline V gene are SEHNR and FQNEAQ (reference sequence).

The table lists this clone with a few counts. CDR3 nucleotide sequence: TGCAGTGCTTACCTCGGAAAACTGTTTTTT. It translates to CSAYLGKLFF. V usage is TRBV20-1 and J usage is TRBJ1-4, with D unresolved. The germline gives CDR1 DFQATT, CDR2 SNEGSKA (reference sequence). V was cut by 5 bases and J by 10 bases, with 8 bases left in between. The CDR3 totals 10 residues.

This chain joins TRBV27 and TRBJ1-1, with TRBD1 as a possible D gene (6 bases). Trimming stripped 0 bases from V and 3 bases from J, with 17 bases between. The germline gives CDR1 MNHEY, CDR2 SMNVEV (reference sequence). The CDR3 has 17 residues. CDR3 residues: CASSLSGRQVGYTEAFF. Here the CDR3 DNA reads TGTGCCAGCAGTTTATCGGGCCGACAGGTGGGCTACACTGAAGCTTTCTTT.

This chain joins TRBV5-1 and TRBJ2-4, with D perhaps matching TRBD1 (5 bases). The CDR3 length is 13 residues. From germline, CDR1 is SGHRS and CDR2 YFSETQ. With 0 bases removed from V and 6 bases from J, the gap between germline ends came to 7 bases. CDR3 in amino acids: CASSLDRLNIQYF. For the CDR3, the DNA is TGCGCCAGCAGCTTGGACAGGCTAAACATTCAGTACTTC.

CDR3 in amino acids: CASSESAGEKTQYF. The CDR3 region has the DNA TGTGCCAGCAGTGAATCGGCGGGGGAGAAGACCCAGTACTTC. The rearrangement joins TRBV6-1 to TRBJ2-5; 7 bases fit TRBD2. CDR3 length equals 14 residues. V trimming: 2 bases; J trimming: 6 bases; junction bases outside the gene matches: 6. In germline, CDR1 is MNHNS, CDR2 SASEGT.

This chain connects TRBV5-1 to TRBJ1-2, with 7 bases matching TRBD1. V gave up 0 bases and J gave up 7 bases; unmatched junction bases: 6. There are 14 residues in the CDR3. The germline gives CDR1 SGHRS, CDR2 YFSETQ. CDR3 residues: CASSLAVGQRGYTF. The DNA of the CDR3 is TGCGCCAGCAGCTTGGCCGTGGGACAGCGTGGCTACACCTTC.

A few counts support this clone. V usage is TRBV5-6 and J usage is TRBJ2-1; the D gene is possibly TRBD2 (6 bases). Trimming removed 3 bases at V and 5 bases at J, with 12 bases between. Per germline, CDR1 SGHDT and CDR2 YYEEEE. This CDR3 has 14 residues. The CDR3 nucleotides are TGTGCCAGCAGCTGGGGAGGTAGCGACAATGAGCAGTTCTTC. Protein sequence: CASSWGGSDNEQFF. The variable domain in full, with the rest retrieved from reference TRBV5-6 and TRBJ2-1, is DAGVTQSPTHLIKTRGQQVTLRCSPKSGHDTVSWYQQALGQGPQFIFQYYEEEERQRGNFPDRFSGHQFPNYSSELNVNALLLGDSALYLCASSWGGSDNEQFFGPGTRLTVL.

J is TRBJ2-3 and V is TRBV27; 9 nucleotides line up with TRBD1. The CDR3 spans 14 residues. CDR1 and CDR2 (germline): MNHEY, SMNVEV (reference sequence). The V gene end was trimmed by 5 bases and the J gene end by 4 bases; junction bases not matched to a gene: 4. CDR3 loop: CASSADRGSDTQYF. In DNA, the CDR3 is TGTGCCAGCAGTGCGGACAGGGGTTCAGATACGCAGTATTTT.

Notes on this clone: At one boundary the junction diverges from the germline segment, which might be a read error. This sequence joins TRBV10-3 and TRBJ2-3; 12 bases map to TRBD2. The germline V gene has CDR1 ENHRY and CDR2 SYGVKD. CDR3 length: 15 amino acids. The CDR3 nucleotides are TGTGCCACAAGGACTAGCGGGGCTAGCACAGGTACGCAGTATTTT. Residues: CATRTSGASTGTQYF.

The J gene is TRBJ2-5, the V gene TRBV15; 8 positions agree with TRBD1. V gave up 4 bases and J gave up 5 bases; unmatched junction bases: 6. The CDR3 is 14 amino acids. Germline lookup yields CDR1 LNHNV and CDR2 YYDKDF (reference sequence). Written as DNA, the CDR3 is TGTGCCACCAGCACCCGGACAGGGTCGGAGACCCAGTACTTC. Its translation is CATSTRTGSETQYF.

The rearrangement joins TRBV7-2 to TRBJ1-1; D uncertain. Germline lookup yields CDR1 SGHTA and CDR2 FQGNSA. CDR3 size: 14 residues. Trimming took off 1 base at V and 2 bases at J, with 8 bases between the two ends. The CDR3 loop is CASSLGPRNTEAFF. CDR3 DNA: TGTGCCAGCAGCTTAGGTCCCAGAAACACTGAAGCTTTCTTT. Complete variable domain (other parts from reference TRBV7-2 and TRBJ1-1): GAGVSQSPSNKVTEKGKDVELRCDPISGHTALYWYRQSLGQGLEFLIYFQGNSAPDKSGLPSDRFSAERTGGSVSTLTIQRTQQEDSAVYLCASSLGPRNTEAFFGQGTRLTVV.

This clone showed up just a few times. V usage is TRBV10-2 and J usage is TRBJ2-1; 12 nucleotides match TRBD2. Germline CDR1 and CDR2: WSHSY and SAAADI. The CDR3 is 13 amino acids. Trimming removed 8 bases from V and 7 bases from J; junction bases left unmatched: 3. The CDR3 DNA follows: TGCGCCAGCGGACTAGCGGGGCCTAATGAGCAGTTCTTC. Residues: CASGLAGPNEQFF.

The CDR3 here is CASRRAPQGAVEQYF. CDR3 DNA sequence: TGTGCCAGCAGGAGGGCTCCGCAGGGGGCAGTCGAGCAGTACTTC. The gene calls are TRBV7-6 and TRBJ2-7; 8 nucleotides align to TRBD1. CDR1 and CDR2 (germline): SGHVS, FNYEAQ. There are 15 residues in the CDR3. J gave up 6 bases and V 6 bases, and 13 bases lay outside the gene matches.

J is TRBJ2-7 and V is TRBV7-2, with 8 nucleotides matching TRBD1. Germline V CDR1 and CDR2: SGHTA, FQGNSA. Germline trimming cut 7 bases from V and 3 bases from J; bases unmatched to any gene: 14. The CDR3 totals 16 residues. The CDR3 DNA sequence: TGTGCCAGCACCGAAACGCCGGGACAGGTATACTACGAGCAGTACTTC. Amino acids: CASTETPGQVYYEQYF.

V and J are TRBV4-1 and TRBJ1-4; no definite D call. Looked up from germline, CDR1 is MGHRA and CDR2 is YSYEKL. V was clipped by 1 base and J by 8 bases, with 8 bases between them. This CDR3 has 13 residues. The CDR3 protein is CASSQVGEEKLFF. The CDR3 DNA reads as TGCGCCAGCAGCCAAGTCGGGGAAGAAAAACTGTTTTTT.

V is TRBV6-6 and J is TRBJ2-7; possible D gene TRBD1, 6 bases. CDR1 and CDR2 (germline): MNHNY, SVGAGI (reference sequence). V lost 6 bases and J 0 bases, leaving 18 bases between the germline ends. The CDR3 loop spans 16 amino acids. CDR3 residues: CASSLGARGLSYEQYF. The DNA for the CDR3 is TGTGCCAGCAGCCTAGGGGCCAGGGGCCTCTCCTACGAGCAGTACTTC.

The V call is TRBV5-1, the J call TRBJ2-7; 7 bases are a match to TRBD2. The CDR3 spans 13 residues. Germline CDR1 reads SGHRS; CDR2 reads YFSETQ. Unmatched junction bases numbered 9, after V lost 6 bases and J lost 6 bases. For the CDR3, the DNA is TGCGCCAGCACCGGGGGAGGGCTGGGCGAGCAGTACTTC. Encoded protein: CASTGGGLGEQYF.

The chain couples TRBV7-8 to TRBJ2-3; 10 nucleotides line up with TRBD2. Germline loops: CDR1 SGHVS, CDR2 FQNEAQ. V was pared by 5 bases and J by 2 bases, with 4 bases of the junction left unmatched. This CDR3 is built from 15 residues. CDR3 bases: TGTGCCAGCAGCCCGCTAGCGGGGGTCACAGATACGCAGTATTTT. Encoded protein: CASSPLAGVTDTQYF.